These 32 T cell receptor beta chains were all obtained from the same sample, sequenced in a study of shared clonotypes between healthy human individuals. The naive CD8 subset, CD45RO-negative cells positively selected for CCR7, excluded terminally differentiated effector memory CD45RA+ cells. The protocol was immunoSEQ multiplex PCR, while the TCRdb copy is restricted to in-frame clones and leaves out a portion. The repertoire holds millions of clones, with about 93% as singletons. The material sequenced was naive CD8+ T cells from PBMCs. These receptors were taken from a man aged 18-30 years in good health. Some clones in this sample may be carry-over from other donors' samples.

The chain uses TRBV27 and TRBJ2-1; TRBD2 is a possible D gene (6 bases). Looked up from germline, CDR1 is MNHEY and CDR2 is SMNVEV (reference sequence). The CDR3 sequence is 15 residues long. With 4 bases removed from V and 0 bases from J, the gap between germline ends came to 10 bases. CDR3 amino acids: CASSSGLSSYNEQFF. The CDR3 nucleotides read TGTGCCAGCAGTTCGGGACTGAGCTCCTACAATGAGCAGTTCTTC.

CDR3 loop: CSVLHGANVLTF. CDR3 coding DNA: TGCAGCGTTTTACATGGGGCCAACGTCCTGACTTTC. The chain recombines TRBV29-1 with TRBJ2-6, with D unclear. The CDR3 runs 12 residues. Germline CDR1 reads SQVTM; CDR2 reads ANQGSEA. V dropped 5 bases and J dropped 3 bases, with 5 bases sitting between them.

The genes are TRBV10-1 and TRBJ2-2; 9 positions agree with TRBD1. The CDR3 has 15 amino acids. V was pared by 4 bases and J by 4 bases, with 4 bases of the junction left unmatched. CDR1 WNHNN and CDR2 SYGVQD come from the germline V gene (reference sequence). In nucleotides, the CDR3 is TGCGCCAGCAGTGTCGGGACAGGGAGCACCGGGGAGCTGTTTTTT. Its translation: CASSVGTGSTGELFF.

The chain couples TRBV9 to TRBJ1-1; 9 nucleotides match TRBD1. The V segment lost 2 bases and the J segment 4 bases; nucleotides outside the gene matches: 9. The CDR3 loop spans 16 amino acids. CDR1 SGDLS and CDR2 YYNGEE come from the germline V gene. The CDR3 sequence is CASSVSTGGGGTEAFF. The CDR3 nucleotides read TGTGCCAGCAGCGTTTCTACAGGGGGCGGGGGCACTGAAGCTTTCTTT.

The chain carries TRBV29-1 and TRBJ1-3; a weak D match, TRBD1 (5 bases). The CDR3 has 12 amino acids. Trimming stripped 4 bases from V and 14 bases from J, with 18 bases between. Germline loops: CDR1 SQVTM, CDR2 ANQGSEA. This CDR3 is CSVVAGSGGVYF. As DNA, the CDR3 is TGCAGCGTTGTGGCAGGGAGCGGTGGGGTATATTTT.

V usage is TRBV27 and J usage is TRBJ1-5; TRBD1 aligns across 7 bases. Germline values: CDR1 MNHEY, CDR2 SMNVEV (reference sequence). This CDR3 is built from 14 residues. The V segment lost 8 bases and the J segment 3 bases; nucleotides outside the gene matches: 7. The CDR3 here is CASHPGGLNQPQHF. CDR3 bases: TGTGCCAGCCACCCAGGGGGGCTCAATCAGCCCCAGCATTTT.

The rearrangement links TRBV7-2 to TRBJ2-1; tentative D call: TRBD2 (6 bases). CDR3 length: 20 residues. V was pared by 0 bases and J by 2 bases, with 23 bases between. CDR1 and CDR2 from the germline V gene are SGHTA and FQGNSA. CDR3 protein: CASSLAPAGLLYRAYNEQFF. CDR3 DNA: TGTGCCAGCAGCTTAGCGCCCGCGGGACTCCTCTACCGAGCCTACAATGAGCAGTTCTTC.

The rearrangement uses TRBV6-6 and TRBJ1-2, with a possible D match to TRBD1 (5 bases). The germline V gene encodes CDR1 MNHNY and CDR2 SVGAGI (reference sequence). The CDR3 runs 16 residues. V lost 7 bases and J lost 7, with 25 bases in between. Written as DNA, the CDR3 is TGTGCCAGCACGACCCCTCCGGACACGGAACGGCCTGGCTACACCTTC. Its protein is CASTTPPDTERPGYTF.

The chain employs TRBV25-1 and TRBJ1-6; D is unclear. Germline V CDR1 and CDR2: MGHDK, SYGVNS. V lost 8 bases and J lost 6, with 14 bases in between. This CDR3 is built from 14 residues. CDR3 bases: TGTGCCAGCTCAGCAACGCTTTCTAATTCACCCCTCCACTTT. The encoded protein is CASSATLSNSPLHF.

The J gene is TRBJ2-7, the V gene TRBV27; possible D gene TRBD2, 6 bases. This CDR3 has 14 amino acids. The germline gives CDR1 MNHEY, CDR2 SMNVEV (reference sequence). The V and J ends lost 7 bases and 0 bases respectively, with 13 bases between them. CDR3 coding DNA: TGTGCCAGCACCACGGGGGAAAGCTCCTACGAGCAGTACTTC. It specifies CASTTGESSYEQYF.

The genes are TRBV27 and TRBJ1-5, with D possibly being TRBD1 (5 bases). This CDR3 comprises 14 residues. Trimming pared 3 bases from V and 4 bases from J, leaving 10 bases between. Germline CDR1 is MNHEY and CDR2 is SMNVEV (reference sequence). The CDR3: CASSFGAPNQPQHF. In nucleotides, the CDR3 is TGTGCCAGCAGTTTTGGGGCTCCGAATCAGCCCCAGCATTTT.

In DNA form, the CDR3 reads TGTGCCAGCAGCTTTTTTGCGGGAGGAGTAGAGACCCAGTACTTC. As protein: CASSFFAGGVETQYF. The chain links TRBV11-2 to TRBJ2-5; 8 bases line up with TRBD2. V dropped 3 bases and J dropped 4; count of bases not matched to a gene: 7. Germline CDR1 and CDR2: SGHAT and FQNNGV. The CDR3 loop spans 15 amino acids.

V and J are TRBV21-1 and TRBJ2-7; the table gives TRBD2 as D, unverified against the DNA. TRBV21-1 represents a pseudogene. The CDR3 runs 18 residues. The chain's CDR3 is CASSKGAKEGREPHEQYF. As DNA, the CDR3 is TGTGCCAGCAGCAAAGGGGCTAAGGAGGGCAGGGAGCCCCACGAGCAGTACTTC.

On this clone itself: The sample carries other DNA sequences with the same CDR3. The chain couples TRBV7-9 to TRBJ2-4; D uncertain. CDR1 and CDR2 (germline): SEHNR, FQNEAQ (reference sequence). Trimming shortened V by 4 bases and J by 7 bases, and 5 bases separated the two germline ends. The CDR3 is made up of 11 amino acids. Written as DNA, the CDR3 is TGTGCCAGCAGCTCCTCGAACATTCAGTACTTC. The encoded protein is CASSSSNIQYF. Drawing the rest from reference TRBV7-9 and TRBJ2-4, the complete variable domain is DTGVSQNPRHKITKRGQNVTFRCDPISEHNRLYWYRQTLGQGPEFLTYFQNEAQLEKSRLLSDRFSAERPKGSFSTLEIQRTEQGDSAMYLCASSSSNIQYFGAGTRLSVL.

This clone was picked up one time. The J gene is TRBJ2-2, the V gene TRBV11-3; 7 positions agree with TRBD2. Germline V lookup: CDR1 SGHNT, CDR2 YENEEA. V lost 5 bases and J lost 3; bases outside the gene matches: 6. CDR3 length: 15 residues. As DNA, the CDR3 is TGTGCCAGCAGCATGGGGAGGGCCCACACCGGGGAGCTGTTTTTT. This translates into CASSMGRAHTGELFF.

The chain joins TRBV28 to TRBJ2-5; tentative D call: TRBD2 (6 bases). Germline-derived CDR1 and CDR2 are MDHEN and SYDVKM. CDR3 size: 14 residues. V was cut by 7 bases and J by 7 bases, with 19 bases left in between. The CDR3 nucleotides read TGTGCCAGCAACCCCTCGGGACTTTTGGGGACCCAGTACTTC. Its protein product is CASNPSGLLGTQYF.

Only one count was recorded for this clone. The rearrangement uses TRBV9 and TRBJ2-1, with TRBD1 identical over 10 bases. The ends lost 3 bases at V and 8 bases at J; junction bases unmatched: 5. The CDR3 loop spans 14 amino acids. The germline CDR1 and CDR2 sequences are SGDLS and YYNGEE. CDR3 DNA sequence: TGTGCCAGCAGCGCGGACAGGGGGGAACATGAGCAGTTCTTC. Protein: CASSADRGEHEQFF.

V gene TRBV27 combines with J gene TRBJ2-2; 10 bases line up with TRBD1. CDR3 size: 17 residues. Germline-derived CDR1 and CDR2 are MNHEY and SMNVEV (reference sequence). Losses at the gene ends were 5 bases for V and 1 base for J; bases not matched to a gene: 7. The CDR3 DNA reads TGTGCCAGCAGTCCGACTGGACAGGGGGTGAACACCGGGGAGCTGTTTTTT. Protein: CASSPTGQGVNTGELFF.

The chain couples TRBV4-3 to TRBJ2-7; 10 bases map to TRBD2. CDR1 and CDR2 (germline): LGHNA, YSLEER. V shed 1 base, J shed 3 bases, and the junction held 3 bases outside the gene matches. The CDR3 has 15 residues. CDR3 in amino acids: CASSQVAGGNYEQYF. For the CDR3, the DNA is TGCGCCAGCAGCCAAGTAGCGGGAGGTAACTACGAGCAGTACTTC.

The rearrangement joins TRBV5-1 to TRBJ2-7; D may be TRBD2 (6 bases). The CDR3 runs to 19 residues. Germline V CDR1 and CDR2: SGHRS, YFSETQ. V was pared by 0 bases and J by 0 bases, with 22 bases between. The CDR3 DNA is TGCGCCAGCAGCTTGGGGGTCAGGTTGGTCCCCGGGAGCTCCTACGAGCAGTACTTC. Translated: CASSLGVRLVPGSSYEQYF.

This clone showed up just once. V usage is TRBV5-1 and J usage is TRBJ1-4; D may be TRBD1 (6 bases). The germline V and J ends were trimmed by 5 bases and 8 bases, with 16 bases remaining between them. The length of the CDR3 is 14 residues. Per germline, CDR1 SGHRS and CDR2 YFSETQ. The CDR3 region is CASSFWPGEEKLFF. The CDR3 nucleotides read TGCGCCAGCAGTTTTTGGCCAGGGGAAGAAAAACTGTTTTTT.

V usage is TRBV30 and J usage is TRBJ2-3; 10 bases fit TRBD2. There are 14 residues in the CDR3. Trimming cost V 5 bases and J 0 bases; bases outside gene matches: 2. From germline, CDR1 is GTSNPN and CDR2 SVGIG (reference sequence). The CDR3 loop reads CAWLAGASTDTQYF. DNA of the CDR3: TGTGCCTGGCTAGCGGGAGCGAGCACAGATACGCAGTATTTT.

The genes are TRBV7-9 and TRBJ2-3, with TRBD2 matching over 15 bases. Germline values: CDR1 SEHNR, CDR2 FQNEAQ (reference sequence). The CDR3 covers 17 residues. Trimming cost V 6 bases and J 5 bases; bases outside gene matches: 9. This chain's CDR3 is CASSTGTSGRWRDTQYF. The CDR3 DNA reads as TGTGCCAGCAGTACCGGGACTAGCGGGAGGTGGAGAGATACGCAGTATTTT. Using reference TRBV7-9 and TRBJ2-3 for the parts outside the CDR3, the full variable domain is DTGVSQNPRHKITKRGQNVTFRCDPISEHNRLYWYRQTLGQGPEFLTYFQNEAQLEKSRLLSDRFSAERPKGSFSTLEIQRTEQGDSAMYLCASSTGTSGRWRDTQYFGPGTRLTVL.

The rearrangement links TRBV6-5 to TRBJ2-7; D is unclear. CDR3 length: 13 amino acids. The germline gives CDR1 MNHEY, CDR2 SVGAGI. V was trimmed by 5 bases and J by 5 bases, leaving 13 bases between them. The DNA for the CDR3 is TGTGCCAGCAGTAAACTTGGACCGGACGAGCAGTACTTC. This sequence encodes CASSKLGPDEQYF.

The chain has TRBV11-2 and TRBJ2-6, with D possibly TRBD1 on 5 matching bases. CDR3 length: 17 amino acids. Trimming took 3 bases from V and 0 from J, leaving 12 bases between them. The germline V gene encodes CDR1 SGHAT and CDR2 FQNNGV. As DNA, the CDR3 is TGTGCCAGCAGCTTCATTACAGGCTACTCTGGGGCCAACGTCCTGACTTTC. Protein: CASSFITGYSGANVLTF.

With regard to this clone: This same CDR3 is encoded by further DNA sequences in the sample. The chain has TRBV15 and TRBJ2-1; 8 bases are a match to TRBD2. This CDR3 region has 14 residues. V shed 9 bases and J 0 bases; nucleotides not matched to a gene: 4. Germline CDR1 and CDR2: LNHNV and YYDKDF (reference sequence). The CDR3 loop is CATETSGSYNEQFF. CDR3 coding DNA: TGTGCCACAGAAACTAGCGGCTCCTACAATGAGCAGTTCTTC.

V gene TRBV28 combines with J gene TRBJ2-1; 7 bases are a match to TRBD1. The V gene's germline CDR1 is MDHEN and CDR2 SYDVKM. The CDR3 totals 17 residues. The ends lost 5 bases at V and 1 base at J; junction bases unmatched: 11. The CDR3 DNA reads TGTGCCAGCAGTCCGGCCGCGACAGGGAAATCCTACAATGAGCAGTTCTTC. It yields the protein CASSPAATGKSYNEQFF. The variable domain in full, completed from reference TRBV28 and TRBJ2-1, reads DVKVTQSSRYLVKRTGEKVFLECVQDMDHENMFWYRQDPGLGLRLIYFSYDVKMKEKGDIPEGYSVSREKKERFSLILESASTNQTSMYLCASSPAATGKSYNEQFFGPGTRLTVL.

The V and J genes are TRBV9 and TRBJ1-1; no reliable D call. Germline-derived CDR1 and CDR2 are SGDLS and YYNGEE. The CDR3 consists of 13 residues. Trimming left V 4 bases short and J 4 bases short, with 11 bases between. The CDR3: CASSPLPGTEAFF. The CDR3 coding sequence is TGTGCCAGCAGCCCCCTGCCGGGCACTGAAGCTTTCTTT.

The chain couples TRBV28 to TRBJ1-1, with no clear D. CDR3 length: 13 amino acids. Trimming removed 3 bases from V and 4 bases from J, with 9 bases in between. Germline V gives CDR1 MDHEN, CDR2 SYDVKM. Written as DNA, the CDR3 is TGTGCCAGCAGTTTTCAGAAGGTCACTGAAGCTTTCTTT. Translated, it gives CASSFQKVTEAFF.

The chain joins TRBV7-7 to TRBJ2-7; 7 bases align to TRBD1. Trimming took 5 bases from V and 2 from J; bases not matched to a gene: 6. There are 14 residues in the CDR3. From germline, CDR1 is SSHAT and CDR2 FNYEAQ (reference sequence). The CDR3 here is CASSPGQDTYEQYF. In DNA form, the CDR3 reads TGTGCCAGCAGCCCCGGACAGGACACCTACGAGCAGTACTTC.

V is TRBV5-4 and J is TRBJ2-5; maybe TRBD1 (5 bases). With the DNA end fitting TRBJ2-7 better, the J assignment may be wrong. CDR3 size: 16 residues. Germline V gives CDR1 SGHNT, CDR2 YYREEE (reference sequence). CDR3 region: CASSWSVGGAPYEQYF. The CDR3 nucleotides are TGTGCCAGCAGCTGGTCAGTCGGTGGGGCGCCCTACGAGCAGTACTTC.

This clone was detected only once. The chain is built from TRBV28 and TRBJ1-1; TRBD1 aligns across 7 bases. V shed 2 bases and J 1 base; nucleotides not matched to a gene: 7. This CDR3 spans 16 amino acids. In germline, CDR1 is MDHEN, CDR2 SYDVKM. CDR3 amino acids: CASSLARGSRNTEAFF. The DNA for the CDR3 is TGTGCCAGCAGTTTAGCCAGGGGGAGCCGGAACACTGAAGCTTTCTTT.